This TCR beta chain was sequenced for a study of T cells in Graves' hyperthyroidism and ophthalmopathy. Those with hyperthyroidism were 18 to 65 years old, newly diagnosed, and ill for under 2 months. Based on clinical symptoms, serum thyroxine and TRAb, thyroid ultrasound and orbital computed tomography, diagnoses were reached. The PBMCs studied were ones that came from about 9.9 ml fresh peripheral blood. The CDR3 loop spans 18 amino acids. With 1 base removed from V and 2 bases from J, the gap between germline ends came to 18 bases. The germline V gene has CDR1 LNHNV and CDR2 YYDKDF (reference sequence). Notes on the study in general: In the blood, most expanded thyroid clonotypes above 0.001 appeared as well.

What was amplified from RNA transcripts were TCR beta CDR3 regions. In the first-round RT-PCR of the TCR CDR3, the HTBI primer set was used. TCRdb re-called the multiplex PCR reads with MiXCR, one entry per CDR3 protein. In the table there are some 370,000 distinct CDR3 sequences, approximately 18% of which are singletons. The sample holds many counts of this clonotype. Its antigen is not identified. This chain uses TRBV15 with TRBJ1-5; D call uncertain. Sequenced material: blood. The TCR sequence derives from a woman in her 30s with Graves' hyperthyroidism that later progressed to Graves' ophthalmopathy. CDR3 loop: CATSRGTFGRSRNQPQHF. The CDR3 DNA reads as TGTGCCACCAGCAGAGGGACGTTCGGCAGGAGTCGCAATCAGCCCCAGCATTTT.